This TCR beta chain comes out of a study of CD8 T cells in Susac syndrome. V was cut by 8 bases and J by 0 bases, with 10 bases left in between. This CDR3 contains 12 residues. Germline CDR1 SQVTM, CDR2 ANQGSEA. From blood CD8+ and CD4+ T cells, the TCR beta chain was sequenced. In the multiple sclerosis control group, patients were treatment-naive and had stable or active relapsing-remitting disease. cDNA came from approximately 0.5 to 1 ug RNA primed by random hexamers. The authors amplified TCR beta CDR3 across 54 Vbeta and 13 Jbeta using immunoSEQ multiplex PCR. Using its own MiXCR run on the immunoSEQ multiplex PCR reads, TCRdb lists one record per CDR3 protein. The table has 400,000 to 550,000 distinct CDR3 sequences, around 85% seen once. This clonotype was detected only once.

The receptor's source is a human donor with multiple sclerosis. The sequenced sample was CD8+ T cells from PBMCs. The chain uses TRBV29-1 and TRBJ1-2, with D uncertain. As DNA, the CDR3 is TGCAGCATCAGCAATCCTAACTATGGCTACACCTTC. Translated: CSISNPNYGYTF.